Described below is a single TCR beta chain sequence and its context. Produced via immunoSEQ multiplex PCR; TCRdb's table is partial and in-frame only. This repertoire shows fewer than 90,000 clones, 94% found once; its top ten account for about 0.4%. This sample was included in a study of technical replicates of blood from a few donors. Germline CDR1 GTSNPN, CDR2 SVGIG (reference sequence). V gave up 1 base and J gave up 0 bases; unmatched junction bases: 9. CDR3 length: 18 amino acids. V usage is TRBV30 and J usage is TRBJ2-3; 11 bases are shared with TRBD2. Source material: T cells isolated from PBMCs. The source is a human donor in good health. CDR3 bases: TGTGCCTGGAGTGAGGATCTAGCGGGAGGTCCTAGCACAGATACGCAGTATTTT. This encodes CAWSEDLAGGPSTDTQYF.